Sequencing of this T cell receptor beta chain was carried out in a study of blood T cell repertoires in COVID-19. The data were produced by immunoSEQ multiplex PCR, yet TCRdb's version contains in-frame clones alone and is incomplete. The data contain 30,000 to 45,000 clones, 70% to 90% of them seen just once; the ten biggest clones take up about an eighth. Per the germline V gene, CDR1 is KGHSH and CDR2 is LQKENI. Between the trimmed V and J ends, which lost 3 bases and 5 bases, there was a span of 10 bases. This CDR3 region has 13 residues. V usage is TRBV18 and J usage is TRBJ2-5, with a tentative D call TRBD2 (5 bases). This receptor was identified in a human donor in a cohort sampled during active COVID-19. The specimen sequenced was peripheral blood. The CDR3 region is CASSPPRRETQYF. The CDR3, as DNA: TGTGCCAGCTCACCGCCAAGGAGGGAGACCCAGTACTTC. Filled out from reference TRBV18 and TRBJ2-5, the complete variable domain reads NAGVMQNPRHLVRRRGQEARLRCSPMKGHSHVYWYRQLPEEGLKFMVYLQKENIIDESGMPKERFSAEFPKEGPSILRIQQVVRGDSAAYFCASSPPRRETQYFGPGTRLLVL.